This is a list of T cell receptor beta chains from one sample in a study of blood T cell repertoires in COVID-19. The method was immunoSEQ multiplex PCR; TCRdb's version includes in-frame clones alone and lacks a portion of them. The data hold 55,000 to 75,000 clones, with 79% observed a single time. Input material: peripheral blood. The source is a man between 60 and 75 years old with acute or convalescent COVID-19. The CDR3 runs from the conserved cysteine through the conserved F or W. A D gene is named only where the DNA matches it firmly. Clone size appears in some rows only: once, few, many, or a class for an expanded clone.

v_call	d_call	clone_size	j_call	cdr3_aa	cdr3_nt
TRBV7-2	-	-	TRBJ2-7	CASSLAGAMVSDEQYF	TGTGCCAGCAGCTTAGCTGGGGCCATGGTCTCGGACGAGCAGTACTTC
TRBV2	-	-	TRBJ2-7	CASSEWAGLVYEQYF	TGTGCCAGCAGTGAATGGGCGGGACTCGTCTACGAGCAGTACTTC
TRBV24-1	TRBD2	-	TRBJ2-3	CATSDIPGLAGTDTQYF	TGTGCCACCAGTGATATACCGGGACTAGCGGGAACAGATACGCAGTATTTT
TRBV7-3	-	-	TRBJ2-1	CASSSLLSNEQFF	TGTGCCAGCAGCTCACTTTTGAGCAATGAGCAGTTCTTC
TRBV6-5	TRBD1	-	TRBJ1-5	CASSTGNQPQHF	TGTGCCAGCTCGACAGGGAATCAGCCCCAGCATTTT
TRBV7-9	TRBD1	-	TRBJ1-1	CASSLLGQGGTEAFF	TGTGCCAGCAGCTTGTTGGGACAGGGTGGGACTGAAGCTTTCTTT
TRBV21-1	-	few	TRBJ1-1	CASSKEAAPGTEAFF	TGTGCCAGCAGCAAAGAGGCAGCGCCTGGCACTGAAGCTTTCTTT
TRBV5-5	-	-	TRBJ2-7	CASSSRGPYEQYF	TGTGCCAGCAGCTCCAGGGGACCCTACGAGCAGTACTTC
TRBV7-2	TRBD1	few	TRBJ2-2	CASSPGQSRTGELFF	TGTGCCAGCAGCCCGGGACAGAGTCGAACCGGGGAGCTGTTTTTT
TRBV3-1/TRBV3-2	-	-	TRBJ1-1	CASSQAGQRIAFF	TGTGCCAGCAGCCAAGCGGGACAACGAATAGCTTTCTTT
TRBV5-1	TRBD1	-	TRBJ1-1	CASSLGTGAEAFF	TGCGCCAGCAGCTTGGGGACAGGGGCTGAAGCTTTCTTT
TRBV5-1	TRBD2	-	TRBJ2-5	CASSLLAGGPLQETQYF	TGCGCCAGCAGCTTATTAGCGGGAGGGCCCCTACAAGAGACCCAGTACTTC
TRBV19	-	-	TRBJ2-1	CASSISGHGWFF	TGTGCCAGTAGTATATCGGGACATGGTTGGTTCTTC
TRBV3-1/TRBV3-2	-	-	TRBJ2-7	CASSPWDTSYEQYF	TGTGCCAGCAGCCCTTGGGACACCTCCTACGAGCAGTACTTC
TRBV7-9	-	-	TRBJ2-5	CASSTGQVQETQYF	TGTGCCAGCAGCACCGGACAAGTCCAAGAGACCCAGTACTTC
TRBV3-1/TRBV3-2	-	-	TRBJ1-4	CASSQSEEKLFF	TGTGCCAGCAGCCAAAGCGAAGAAAAACTGTTTTTT
TRBV29-1	-	-	TRBJ1-2	CSVEGSGQPYGYTF	TGCAGCGTTGAGGGAAGCGGGCAGCCCTATGGCTACACCTTC
TRBV19	TRBD1	once	TRBJ2-3	CASSIVPGQGARDTQYF	TGTGCCAGTAGTATAGTCCCGGGACAGGGGGCTAGAGATACGCAGTATTTT
TRBV3-1/TRBV3-2	-	-	TRBJ2-7	CASSQDPERREQYF	TGTGCCAGCAGCCAAGATCCGGAGAGGAGGGAGCAGTACTTC
TRBV2	TRBD1	-	TRBJ1-6	CASSDRVQGRGNPLHF	TGTGCCAGCAGCGATAGAGTACAGGGGAGAGGGAACCCCCTCCACTTT
TRBV6-6	-	-	TRBJ2-6	CASSSRDGGANVLTF	TGTGCCAGCAGTTCTAGAGATGGTGGGGCCAACGTCCTGACTTTC
TRBV9	-	medium-sized	TRBJ1-6	CASSVDVAVNSPLHF	TGTGCCAGCAGCGTAGACGTGGCGGTTAATTCACCCCTCCACTTT
TRBV5-1	TRBD1	-	TRBJ1-1	CASSPGDRGNSEAFF	TGCGCCAGCAGCCCCGGGGACAGGGGGAATTCTGAAGCTTTCTTT
TRBV6-5	-	-	TRBJ1-2	CASTWSKDYGYTF	TGTGCCAGCACGTGGTCTAAAGACTATGGCTACACCTTC
TRBV12-3/TRBV12-4	-	few	TRBJ1-4	CASKDSLNEKLFF	TGTGCCAGCAAGGACAGCCTGAATGAAAAACTGTTTTTT
TRBV28	-	few	TRBJ1-2	CASSDPTIYGYTF	TGTGCCAGCAGTGACCCTACTATCTATGGCTACACCTTC
TRBV19	TRBD1	-	TRBJ2-1	CASSVPGQKNEQFF	TGTGCCAGTAGTGTACCGGGACAGAAGAATGAGCAGTTCTTC
TRBV18	-	-	TRBJ2-7	CASSPVGSSYEQYF	TGTGCCAGCTCACCAGTGGGGAGCTCCTACGAGCAGTACTTC
TRBV25-1	-	-	TRBJ2-4	CASSDETTLSNIQYF	TGTGCCAGCAGTGATGAGACTACACTATCAAACATTCAGTACTTC
TRBV7-9	TRBD1	-	TRBJ1-5	CASSAWTGGDQPQHF	TGTGCCAGCAGCGCATGGACAGGAGGGGATCAGCCCCAGCATTTT
TRBV19	TRBD1	-	TRBJ2-1	CASSNRGRRSYNEQFF	TGTGCCAGTAGTAACAGGGGGCGGAGGTCCTACAATGAGCAGTTCTTC
TRBV24-1	-	-	TRBJ1-2	CATSDRRDWGYTF	TGTGCCACCAGTGATCGGAGGGACTGGGGCTACACCTTC
TRBV27	-	-	TRBJ1-5	CASSRQGSDQPQHF	TGTGCCAGCAGTCGCCAGGGGAGCGACCAGCCCCAGCATTTT
TRBV9	-	once	TRBJ2-5	CASSGGFGGKVTQYF	TGTGCCAGCAGCGGCGGGTTCGGGGGAAAGGTGACCCAGTACTTC
TRBV20-1	TRBD1	-	TRBJ2-7	CSASDRVAAYEQYF	TGCAGTGCTAGTGACAGGGTTGCGGCCTACGAGCAGTACTTC
TRBV11-2	-	-	TRBJ1-1	CASSLDPLPSTEAFF	TGTGCCAGCAGCTTAGACCCCTTGCCGAGCACTGAAGCTTTCTTT
TRBV6-6	TRBD1	-	TRBJ2-2	CASRIRLQGAGELFF	TGTGCCAGCCGAATTAGATTGCAGGGGGCCGGGGAGCTGTTTTTT
TRBV28	-	few	TRBJ2-7	CASSLLSYEQYF	TGTGCCAGCAGTTTACTCTCCTACGAGCAGTACTTC
TRBV7-9	TRBD1	-	TRBJ2-5	CASTRRRTGPQETQYF	TGTGCCAGCACCCGCCGCAGGACAGGGCCCCAAGAGACCCAGTACTTC
TRBV27	TRBD1	-	TRBJ2-5	CASSFTGVETQYF	TGTGCCAGCAGTTTTACAGGGGTGGAGACCCAGTACTTC
TRBV5-4	-	-	TRBJ1-2	CASSLGKGGNYGYTF	TGTGCCAGCAGCCTGGGGAAGGGAGGCAACTATGGCTACACCTTC
TRBV12-3/TRBV12-4	-	-	TRBJ1-6	CASSLAVNSPLHF	TGTGCCAGCAGTTTAGCCGTTAATTCACCCCTCCACTTT
TRBV6-5	TRBD2	-	TRBJ2-7	CASQRLAGDYEQYF	TGTGCCAGCCAGCGACTAGCGGGAGACTACGAGCAGTACTTC
TRBV28	TRBD2	-	TRBJ2-1	CASSFGLADLIYNEQFF	TGTGCCAGCAGTTTCGGACTAGCGGATTTAATTTACAATGAGCAGTTCTTC
TRBV6-6	TRBD1	-	TRBJ1-2	CASSLQGAEGYTF	TGTGCCAGCAGTTTACAGGGGGCGGAGGGCTACACCTTC
TRBV12-3/TRBV12-4	-	-	TRBJ1-4	CASSLRNEKLFF	TGTGCCAGCAGTTTACGGAATGAAAAACTGTTTTTT
TRBV6-6	-	few	TRBJ1-1	CAIQSAAYEAFF	TGTGCCATCCAAAGTGCGGCTTATGAAGCTTTCTTT
TRBV6-5	-	-	TRBJ1-5	CASSPTGRYQPQHF	TGTGCCAGCAGTCCCACGGGGAGGTATCAGCCCCAGCATTTT
TRBV7-3	-	-	TRBJ2-5	CASSIGSASTQETQYF	TGTGCCAGCAGTATAGGGTCCGCTAGCACACAAGAGACCCAGTACTTC
TRBV10-3	TRBD1	-	TRBJ1-6	CAISLQGGSPLHF	TGTGCCATCAGTCTACAGGGGGGATCACCCCTCCACTTT
TRBV7-2	-	few	TRBJ2-1	CASSLTYGSLMGGQFF	TGTGCCAGCAGCTTAACTTACGGGTCGCTCATGGGTGGGCAGTTCTTC
TRBV7-2	-	few	TRBJ2-7	CASSNREEQYF	TGTGCCAGCAGCAACAGGGAAGAGCAGTACTTC
TRBV7-2	TRBD1	-	TRBJ1-4	CASSPTGAEKLFF	TGTGCCAGCAGCCCGACAGGGGCTGAAAAACTGTTTTTT
TRBV30	-	-	TRBJ1-4	CAWSAPRREKLFF	TGTGCCTGGAGTGCTCCTCGGCGGGAAAAACTGTTTTTT
TRBV7-8	TRBD2	-	TRBJ2-1	CASSLVVSGLYNEQFF	TGTGCCAGCAGCTTAGTGGTTAGCGGGTTATACAATGAGCAGTTCTTC